This T cell receptor (beta chain) emerged from a study of T cell responses to AZD1222 COVID-19 vaccine. The study, taken as a whole, reports: Elevations in Spike-specific TCR breadth and depth followed administration of two AZD1222 doses. Among vaccine-associated CD4 TCRs, coverage spanned spike, with dominance at 160-218 and 743-854.

Trimming took off 1 base at V and 3 bases at J, with 19 bases between the two ends. Germline V gene lookup returns CDR1 SGHAT and CDR2 FQNNGV. CDR3 size: 18 residues. Concerning this clone itself: Its antigen is still unknown.

TCRdb keeps only in-frame clones here, not all; method: immunoSEQ multiplex PCR. The data contain about 92,000 clones, approximately 91% of them singletons. The sample consisted of peripheral blood, taken on day 0 of AZD1222 vaccination. This clonotype was obtained from an adult in good health. The chain couples TRBV11-2 to TRBJ2-4; maybe TRBD2 (7 bases). The CDR3 reads CASSLGRGAGGIKNIQYF. In DNA, the CDR3 is TGTGCCAGCAGCTTAGGACGGGGGGCCGGGGGCATCAAAAACATTCAGTACTTC.